This passage covers 2 T cell receptor beta chains from one sample sequenced in a study of blood T cell repertoires in COVID-19. The protocol was immunoSEQ multiplex PCR, while the TCRdb copy is restricted to in-frame clones and leaves out a portion. The data show about 99,000 clones, with roughly 84% seen just once and roughly 2% held by the top ten. The sample was peripheral blood. The receptors shown here come from a man between 65 and 85 years old with active or convalescent COVID-19.

The genes are TRBV30 and TRBJ1-4, with 10 bases that match TRBD1. Germline CDR1 GTSNPN, CDR2 SVGIG (reference sequence). This CDR3 contains 15 residues. V lost 0 bases and J lost 5; bases outside the gene matches: 3. DNA of the CDR3: TGTGCCTGGAGTGTAGCGGGACAGGGGAATGAAAAACTGTTTTTT. Its protein is CAWSVAGQGNEKLFF.

This chain's CDR3 is CASKSGGAYNEQFF. The CDR3 DNA reads TGTGCCAGCAAGAGTGGGGGGGCATACAATGAGCAGTTCTTC. The chain links TRBV6-6 to TRBJ2-1, with D possibly being TRBD2 (7 bases). Germline CDR1 reads MNHNY; CDR2 reads SVGAGI (reference sequence). There are 14 residues in the CDR3. V lost 7 bases, J lost 4 bases, and 14 bases lay in between.